This T cell receptor beta chain was sequenced for a study of spatial heterogeneity in lung cancer. This clonotype was picked up many times. Time point described: sample taken at primary tumor resection. TCRs were sequenced from unsorted whole RNA of tumor, nontumor lung or PBMC. CDR1 is MDHEN, CDR2 SYDVKM, per germline. There are 15 residues in the CDR3. Trimming removed 2 bases at V and 5 bases at J, with 16 bases between. TCRdb recomputed calls from the 5' RACE reads with MiXCR, one row per CDR3 protein. The table lists around 87,000 distinct CDR3 sequences, around 12% of them singletons. The rearrangement links TRBV28 to TRBJ2-7, with D possibly matching TRBD2 (6 bases). The receptor comes from a male donor with early-stage non-small cell lung cancer. Source: PBMCs, taken at surgery. CDR3 loop: CASSLKRAWWNEQYF. DNA of the CDR3: TGTGCCAGCAGTTTAAAGCGGGCGTGGTGGAACGAGCAGTACTTC.